This TCR beta chain derives from a study of radiation and T cells in renal cell carcinoma. Clones were sequenced by immunoSEQ multiplex PCR, and TCRdb holds only the in-frame ones, with some missing. The sample includes over 120,000 clones, about 88% of them seen just once. This clone occurred once. Time point here: baseline pretreatment blood. Treatment indicated: 15 Gy SBRT to primary tumor, nephrectomy 4 weeks later. The CDR3 extends over 12 amino acids. V was clipped by 1 base and J by 5 bases, with 7 bases between them. Germline values: CDR1 SGHRS, CDR2 YFSETQ. This chain links TRBV5-1 with TRBJ2-7; D gene ambiguous. This sequence was found in a woman in her 50s with renal cell carcinoma. Sequenced here: blood, sampled from a patient whose treatment included radiotherapy and nephrectomy. CDR3 protein: CASSLLGNEQYF. In DNA form, the CDR3 reads TGCGCCAGCAGCTTGCTAGGGAACGAGCAGTACTTC.